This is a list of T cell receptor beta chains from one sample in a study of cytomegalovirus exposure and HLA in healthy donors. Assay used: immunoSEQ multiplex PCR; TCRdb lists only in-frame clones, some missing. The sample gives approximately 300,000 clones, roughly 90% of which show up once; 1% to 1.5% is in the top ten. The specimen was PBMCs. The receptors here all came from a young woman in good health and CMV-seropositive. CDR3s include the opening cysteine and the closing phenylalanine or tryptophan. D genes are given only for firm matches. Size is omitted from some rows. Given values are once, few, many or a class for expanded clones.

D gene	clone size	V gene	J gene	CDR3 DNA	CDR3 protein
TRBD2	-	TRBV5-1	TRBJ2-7	TGCGCCAGCAGCTTGGTAGTAGCGGGGGACTCCTACGAGCAGTACTTC	CASSLVVAGDSYEQYF
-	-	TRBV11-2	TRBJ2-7	TGTGCCAGCAGCTTAGGGACAGCTAACGAGCAGTACTTC	CASSLGTANEQYF
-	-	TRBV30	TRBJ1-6	TGTGCCTGGGAGATAACCGGAAGGGGGGGATCACCCCTCCACTTT	CAWEITGRGGSPLHF
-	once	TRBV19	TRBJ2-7	TGTGCCAGTAGTTTCGCCGGGACATCATCCTACGAGCAGTACTTC	CASSFAGTSSYEQYF
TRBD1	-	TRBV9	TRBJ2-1	TGTGCCAGCAACAAATTCGACAGGGGGCCGTACAATGAGCAGTTCTTC	CASNKFDRGPYNEQFF
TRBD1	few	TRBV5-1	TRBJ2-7	TGCGCCAGCTCTGAACGACAGGGGGCATACGAGCAGTACTTC	CASSERQGAYEQYF
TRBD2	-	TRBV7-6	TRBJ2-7	TGTGCCAGTTCAAGACTAGCGGGAGGGCCTGACGAGCAGTACTTC	CASSRLAGGPDEQYF
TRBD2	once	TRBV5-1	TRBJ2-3	TGCGCCAGCGGGACTAGCATTACAGATACGCAGTATTTT	CASGTSITDTQYF
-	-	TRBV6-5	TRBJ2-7	TGTGCCGTCTACGAGCAGTACTTC	CAVYEQYF
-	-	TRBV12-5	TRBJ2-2	TGTGCTAGTGGTTCCGGGACTTTGTTCGGGGAGCTGTTTTTT	CASGSGTLFGELFF
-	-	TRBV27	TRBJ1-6	TGTGCCAGCAGACCCAACTTTAATTCACCCCTCCACTTT	CASRPNFNSPLHF
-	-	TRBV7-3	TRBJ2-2	TGTGCCAGCAGCTTAGTGAGTCATACCGGGGAGCTGTTTTTT	CASSLVSHTGELFF
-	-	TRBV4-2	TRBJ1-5	TGTGCCAGCAGCCAAGAGTCCTCTGATAGCAATCAGCCCCAGCATTTT	CASSQESSDSNQPQHF
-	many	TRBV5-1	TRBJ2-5	TGCGCCAGCAGCTTGGTTTCCAGGAATCAAGAGACCCAGTACTTC	CASSLVSRNQETQYF
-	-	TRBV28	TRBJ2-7	TGTGCCAGCAGTCCCCCCCGACTAGACGAGCAGTACTTC	CASSPPRLDEQYF
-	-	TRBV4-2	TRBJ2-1	TGTGCCAGCAGCCAAGGCGGTGGTTACAATGAGCAGTTCTTC	CASSQGGGYNEQFF
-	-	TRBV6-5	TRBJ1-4	TGTGCCAGCAGTTACCGACAGCCACCCGAAGGAAAACTGTTTTTT	CASSYRQPPEGKLFF
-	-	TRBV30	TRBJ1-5	TGTGCCTGGAGTTTACAGGGCAATCAGCCCCAGCATTTT	CAWSLQGNQPQHF
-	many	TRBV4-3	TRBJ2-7	TGCGCCAGCAGCCAAGATCCTACAAACTACGAGCAGTACTTC	CASSQDPTNYEQYF
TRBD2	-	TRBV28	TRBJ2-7	TGTGCCAGCAGCTCGACCGGGACTAGAATCCACGAGCAGTACTTC	CASSSTGTRIHEQYF
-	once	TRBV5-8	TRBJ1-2	TGTGCCAGCACCCGCCTCGTTGTTGCTGTCAGGATTATTAACTATGGCTACACCTTC	CASTRLVVAVRIINYGYTF
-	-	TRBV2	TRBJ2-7	TGTGCCAGCAGCACCGGGCCTCCCGCCTACGAGCAGTACTTC	CASSTGPPAYEQYF
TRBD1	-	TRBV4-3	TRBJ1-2	TGCGCCAGCAGCCAAGAAGTAGGGACAGAATCTAACTATGGCTACACCTTC	CASSQEVGTESNYGYTF
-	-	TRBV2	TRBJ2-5	TGTGCCAGCAGTGCCTCCGGGGGCCGGGGGGAGACCCAGTACTTC	CASSASGGRGETQYF
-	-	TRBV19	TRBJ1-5	TGTGCCAGTTGGGGGGCCGGTGGGTCGCCCCAGCATTTT	CASWGAGGSPQHF
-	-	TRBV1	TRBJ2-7	TGCACCAGCAGCCAGAGCGGGAGGTTGTACGAGCAGTACTTC	CTSSQSGRLYEQYF
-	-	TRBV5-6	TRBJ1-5	TGTGCCAGCAGCGCGGAAGCCGGGGGCAATCAGCCCCAGCATTTT	CASSAEAGGNQPQHF